Below, 23 T cell receptor beta chains from the same sample are listed, as sequenced in a study of identical twins. Each CDR3 protein gets one entry after TCRdb re-called the 5' RACE reads with MiXCR. Of under 1 million distinct CDR3 sequences in the sample, about 12% were seen once. This sample was shared with a second study, whose subject was yellow fever vaccine responses in identical twins.

Material: PBMCs. These receptors were taken from a woman aged 18 to 35 in good health.

This clonotype came up many times. The gene calls are TRBV7-8 and TRBJ1-3; D remains ambiguous. The V and J ends lost 1 base and 2 bases respectively, with 6 bases between them. Germline-derived CDR1 and CDR2 are SGHVS and FQNEAQ. The CDR3 has 14 amino acids. The CDR3 DNA reads as TGTGCCAGCAGCTTAGGAACAGCTGGAAACACCATATATTTT. It yields the protein CASSLGTAGNTIYF.

Ten or more counts support this clonotype. This chain uses TRBV29-1 with TRBJ1-4; TRBD1 is a possible D gene (6 bases). V dropped 0 bases and J dropped 5 bases, with 10 bases sitting between them. This CDR3 is 14 amino acids long. Per the germline V gene, CDR1 is SQVTM and CDR2 is ANQGSEA. CDR3 sequence reads: CSVEDTGLNEKLFF. In nucleotides, the CDR3 is TGCAGCGTTGAAGACACAGGGTTGAATGAAAAACTGTTTTTT.

This clonotype was picked up many times. The chain has TRBV3-1 and TRBJ2-7; tentatively, D is TRBD1 (5 bases). CDR1 LGHDT and CDR2 YNNKEL come from the germline V gene (reference sequence). Trimming left V 1 base short and J 2 bases short, with 9 bases between. The length of the CDR3 is 14 residues. CDR3 coding DNA: TGTGCCAGCAGCCAAGTGACGACAGCCTACGAGCAGTACTTC. As protein: CASSQVTTAYEQYF.

The chain joins TRBV29-1 to TRBJ2-1; 8 bases are a match to TRBD2. The CDR3 is made up of 15 amino acids. The J segment lost 2 bases and the V segment lost 6 bases, leaving 9 bases of the junction unmatched. CDR1 and CDR2 (germline): SQVTM, ANQGSEA. DNA for the CDR3: TGCAGCGTAGAACGCGGGAGGACGGCCTACAATGAGCAGTTCTTC. Protein sequence: CSVERGRTAYNEQFF.

The V gene is TRBV11-3, the J gene TRBJ2-5; 11 positions agree with TRBD2. The CDR3 runs 15 residues. V lost 6 bases to trimming and J lost 4 bases; unmatched junction nucleotides: 7. CDR1 is SGHNT, CDR2 YENEEA, per germline. This chain's CDR3 is CASSGTSGSPETQYF. CDR3 coding DNA: TGTGCCAGCAGTGGGACTAGCGGATCCCCAGAGACCCAGTACTTC.

This clonotype was seen only a few times. CDR3 DNA sequence: TGTGCCAGCAGCTTGACCCCCCCGACAGGGGGTGCGCAGTATTTT. Its translation: CASSLTPPTGGAQYF. The rearrangement uses TRBV5-6 and TRBJ2-3; TRBD1 agrees at 9 bases. V shed 1 base and J 10 bases; nucleotides not matched to a gene: 10. The CDR3 has 15 amino acids. Germline V gene sequence: CDR1 SGHDT, CDR2 YYEEEE.

The J gene is TRBJ2-1, the V gene TRBV15; TRBD2 matches 7 bases. V shed 3 bases and J 7 bases; nucleotides not matched to a gene: 6. The CDR3 runs 14 residues. Germline CDR1 reads LNHNV; CDR2 reads YYDKDF (reference sequence). CDR3 DNA: TGTGCCACCAGCAGGAGGGGAGGGGAAAATGAGCAGTTCTTC. Its protein product is CATSRRGGENEQFF.

This chain joins TRBV29-1 and TRBJ2-1; the match to TRBD2 covers 9 bases. Per germline, CDR1 SQVTM and CDR2 ANQGSEA. Trimming cost V 1 base and J 6 bases; bases outside gene matches: 7. The CDR3 loop spans 15 amino acids. The CDR3 is CSVEVFGRGGNEQFF. The CDR3 bases are TGCAGCGTTGAAGTTTTTGGGCGGGGGGGCAATGAGCAGTTCTTC.

The chain combines TRBV12-3 or TRBV12-4 with TRBJ2-7, with 11 bases that match TRBD2. The CDR3 is 15 residues long. V lost 3 bases to trimming and J lost 4 bases; unmatched junction nucleotides: 5. CDR3 residues: CASSFWLAGGYEQYF. The CDR3 coding sequence is TGTGCCAGCAGTTTCTGGCTAGCGGGAGGATACGAGCAGTACTTC.

This clonotype was recorded many times. The chain combines TRBV4-1 with TRBJ1-5; D might be TRBD1 (6 bases). The CDR3 length is 16 residues. Germline-derived CDR1 and CDR2 are MGHRA and YSYEKL. The V end lost 2 bases, the J end lost 2 bases, and 13 bases lay between the germline ends. CDR3 protein: CASSQLPQGGNQPQHF. CDR3 nucleotides: TGCGCCAGCAGCCAATTGCCACAGGGAGGCAATCAGCCCCAGCATTTT.

The chain joins TRBV10-3 to TRBJ2-5; no reliable D call. V lost 10 bases to trimming and J lost 5 bases, with 17 bases between them. Germline-derived CDR1 and CDR2 are ENHRY and SYGVKD. The CDR3 contains 13 residues. CDR3 nucleotide sequence: TGTGCCACCCGAGGCGGAGCCGCGGAGACCCAGTACTTC. This sequence encodes CATRGGAAETQYF.

This clonotype was observed a few times. The rearrangement links TRBV7-3 to TRBJ1-1; D remains unclear. Germline CDR1 is SGHTA and CDR2 is FQGTGA. This CDR3 comprises 13 residues. The V end lost 5 bases, the J end lost 0 bases, and 7 bases lay between the germline ends. Here the CDR3 DNA reads TGTGCCAGCAGCCGATCAATGAACACTGAAGCTTTCTTT. Its translation: CASSRSMNTEAFF.

This clonotype was found a few times. V gene TRBV20-1 combines with J gene TRBJ2-5; TRBD1 is a possible D gene (6 bases). Trimming removed 5 bases at V and 4 bases at J, with 17 bases between. The CDR3 length is 14 residues. CDR1 DFQATT and CDR2 SNEGSKA come from the germline V gene (reference sequence). The CDR3 loop reads CSAPTFDRRETQYF. As DNA, the CDR3 is TGCAGTGCTCCTACATTCGACAGGAGAGAGACCCAGTACTTC.

The rearrangement joins TRBV29-1 to TRBJ2-7; D remains ambiguous. Between the trimmed V and J ends, which lost 2 bases and 5 bases, there was a span of 10 bases. Germline CDR1 SQVTM, CDR2 ANQGSEA. This CDR3 is 12 amino acids long. The CDR3: CSVEPNGNEQYF. The CDR3, as DNA: TGCAGCGTTGAACCCAACGGAAACGAGCAGTACTTC.

This clonotype was counted between two and nine times. This sequence joins TRBV12-3 or TRBV12-4 and TRBJ2-1; D is unresolved. The ends were cut back, 1 base at V and 6 bases at J, with 7 bases in the middle. The CDR3 sequence is 13 residues long. The CDR3 bases are TGTGCCAGCAGTTTAGTCTCGCGCAATGAGCAGTTCTTC. Translating it yields CASSLVSRNEQFF.

This clonotype came up many times. The rearrangement uses TRBV25-1 and TRBJ2-1; 8 nucleotides match TRBD1. V shed 5 bases, J shed 2 bases, and the junction held 2 bases outside the gene matches. The CDR3 length is 14 residues. Per the germline V gene, CDR1 is MGHDK and CDR2 is SYGVNS. The CDR3 nucleotides read TGTGCCAGCAGTAGACAGGGGACCTACAATGAGCAGTTCTTC. Translation: CASSRQGTYNEQFF.

The rearrangement uses TRBV2 and TRBJ2-7; possible D gene TRBD1, 6 bases. Germline CDR1 reads SNHLY; CDR2 reads FYNNEI. The V end was cut by 6 bases, the J end by 2 bases, with 8 bases between. This CDR3 is 12 amino acids long. As DNA, the CDR3 is TGTGCCAGCAGACAGGGTCCCTACGAGCAGTACGTC. Translation: CASRQGPYEQYV.

This clonotype was counted between two and nine times. The rearrangement links TRBV20-1 to TRBJ1-1; D is uncertain. The germline CDR1 and CDR2 sequences are DFQATT and SNEGSKA (reference sequence). The CDR3 sequence is 15 residues long. Trimming shortened V by 6 bases and J by 1 base, and 18 bases separated the two germline ends. The CDR3 DNA sequence: TGCAGTGCGCGGCGTGACAAAAAGGGGAACACTGAAGCTTTCTTT. This codes for CSARRDKKGNTEAFF.

V usage is TRBV5-1 and J usage is TRBJ2-3; D is unclear. The CDR3 is made up of 14 amino acids. Germline loops: CDR1 SGHRS, CDR2 YFSETQ. The germline V and J ends were trimmed by 3 bases and 4 bases, with 12 bases remaining between them. CDR3 bases: TGCGCCAGCAGCTCCTCTTTGGCGCCAGATACGCAGTATTTT. Translating gives CASSSSLAPDTQYF.

This clonotype was seen a handful of times. The rearrangement joins TRBV12-3 or TRBV12-4 to TRBJ2-6; 10 bases are a match to TRBD1. The CDR3 runs to 16 residues. V lost 5 bases and J lost 2; bases outside the gene matches: 3. The CDR3 sequence is CASSTGQGAGANVLTF. The CDR3 DNA reads TGTGCCAGCAGTACAGGACAGGGGGCTGGGGCCAACGTCCTGACTTTC.

This clonotype has just one count. This rearrangement joins TRBV5-1 to TRBJ2-3; weak D call: TRBD1 (6 bases). CDR1 is SGHRS, CDR2 YFSETQ, per germline. This CDR3 spans 16 amino acids. V was clipped by 4 bases and J by 2 bases, with 17 bases between them. CDR3 residues: CASSPSRRQVTDTQYF. CDR3 in DNA: TGCGCCAGCAGCCCGTCGAGAAGACAGGTCACAGATACGCAGTATTTT.

The sample holds a few counts of this clonotype. This chain uses TRBV9 with TRBJ2-2, with TRBD2 as a possible D gene (5 bases). Germline assignment: CDR1 SGDLS and CDR2 YYNGEE. Trimming took 1 base from V and 11 from J, leaving 18 bases between them. The CDR3 is 15 residues long. The CDR3 loop is CASSVSSGVGGELFF. CDR3 bases: TGTGCCAGCAGCGTAAGCTCCGGCGTCGGAGGAGAGCTGTTTTTT.

This sequence joins TRBV12-3 or TRBV12-4 and TRBJ2-7; D is uncertain. V dropped 3 bases and J dropped 1 base, with 7 bases sitting between them. The CDR3 is made up of 13 amino acids. CDR3 amino acids: CASSFHGSYEQYF. For the CDR3, the DNA is TGTGCCAGCAGTTTCCACGGATCCTACGAGCAGTACTTC.